This is a list of T cell receptor beta chains from one sample in a study of human T cells and chemical hapten exposure. TCRdb called the RACE reads again in MiXCR, with one record for every CDR3 protein. The repertoire consists of 150,000 to 200,000 distinct CDR3 sequences, with around a quarter occurring once and the leading ten covering around 2.3%. The sample was whole blood, taken in connection with sensitization to the hapten diphenylcyclopropenone (DPC). The receptors come from a woman under 30 with alopecia areata. Some clones in this sample may be carry-over from other donors' samples. Both conserved end residues are part of each CDR3. Each record gives: clone size, J gene, D gene, V gene, CDR3 protein, CDR3 DNA. D genes are given only for firm matches. The size entry is marked missing in some rows and otherwise reads once, few, many or a size class.

few	TRBJ1-1	.	TRBV9	CASSIISGMTEAFF	TGTGCCAGCAGCATAATTTCGGGGATGACTGAAGCTTTCTTT
few	TRBJ1-5	.	TRBV2	CASSEAWGRRQPQHF	TGTGCCAGCAGTGAAGCGTGGGGGCGAAGGCAGCCCCAGCATTTT
few	TRBJ2-1	TRBD2	TRBV3-1	CASGGTSGVRSYNEQFF	TGTGCCAGCGGAGGGACTAGCGGAGTCCGCTCCTACAATGAGCAGTTCTTC
few	TRBJ2-7	TRBD2	TRBV18	CASSPLAGGPISYEQYF	TGTGCCAGCTCACCGTTAGCGGGGGGCCCCATCTCCTACGAGCAGTACTTC
.	TRBJ2-5	TRBD2	TRBV15	CATSRDATSGPQETQYF	TGTGCCACCAGCAGAGATGCCACTAGCGGCCCCCAAGAGACCCAGTACTTC
.	TRBJ2-5	.	TRBV12-3/TRBV12-4	CASSLALEASTQYF	TGTGCCAGCAGTTTAGCGCTGGAAGCCTCTACCCAGTACTTC
.	TRBJ2-1	.	TRBV13	CASSLVPGAIDNEQFF	TGTGCCAGCAGCTTAGTTCCGGGAGCCATAGACAATGAGCAGTTCTTC
.	TRBJ2-1	TRBD2	TRBV30	CAWTLGLAGGQGSEQFF	TGTGCCTGGACACTGGGACTAGCGGGGGGGCAAGGGAGTGAGCAGTTCTTC
few	TRBJ2-3	TRBD1	TRBV4-3	CASSQGTGGPDTQYF	TGCGCCAGCAGCCAGGGGACAGGGGGCCCAGATACGCAGTATTTT
.	TRBJ2-7	.	TRBV7-2	CASSLGPGAGSYEQYF	TGTGCCAGCAGCTTAGGTCCGGGGGCGGGCTCCTACGAGCAGTACTTC
many	TRBJ2-1	.	TRBV6-2/TRBV6-3	CASSSRNEQFF	TGTGCCAGCAGTTCGAGAAATGAGCAGTTCTTC
few	TRBJ2-7	TRBD1	TRBV20-1	CSARWTGKATSYEQYF	TGCAGTGCTAGGTGGACAGGGAAGGCTACCTCCTACGAGCAGTACTTC
.	TRBJ2-1	TRBD2	TRBV9	CASSFEGLADSYNEQFF	TGTGCCAGCAGCTTCGAAGGACTAGCTGATTCCTACAATGAGCAGTTCTTC
.	TRBJ1-2	TRBD1	TRBV5-1	CASSLGDRGPPLQGYTF	TGCGCCAGCAGCTTGGGGGACAGGGGGCCCCCGCTTCAGGGCTACACCTTC
once	TRBJ2-1	TRBD2	TRBV11-3	CASSLASGLYNEQFF	TGTGCCAGCAGCTTAGCTAGCGGGCTTTACAATGAGCAGTTCTTC
.	TRBJ2-3	TRBD2	TRBV20-1	CSAKGLANTDTQYF	TGCAGTGCTAAAGGACTAGCGAACACAGATACGCAGTATTTT
.	TRBJ2-1	TRBD2	TRBV20-1	CSARDRLAGVRDEQFF	TGCAGTGCTAGAGACAGGCTAGCGGGAGTAAGGGATGAGCAGTTCTTC
few	TRBJ1-1	.	TRBV29-1	CSVGGLEGKRTEAFF	TGCAGCGTTGGTGGGTTGGAGGGAAAGCGAACTGAAGCTTTCTTT
.	TRBJ2-3	.	TRBV6-5	CASNTRRVSTDTQYF	TGTGCCAGCAATACGCGACGGGTGAGCACAGATACGCAGTATTTT
few	TRBJ1-1	.	TRBV4-1	CASSQTGEAFF	TGCGCCAGCAGCCAGACAGGCGAAGCTTTCTTT
.	TRBJ2-7	.	TRBV6-2/TRBV6-3	CASRSYRGGGPYYEQYF	TGTGCCAGCAGGAGCTACAGGGGCGGGGGGCCCTACTACGAGCAGTACTTC
.	TRBJ1-2	.	TRBV2	CASSGSGGGGYTF	TGTGCCAGCAGTGGTTCAGGAGGGGGTGGCTACACCTTC
.	TRBJ2-7	TRBD1	TRBV7-2	CASSFRTGAYEQYF	TGTGCCAGCAGCTTTCGGACAGGAGCCTACGAGCAGTACTTC
few	TRBJ2-7	TRBD1	TRBV14	CASSSWGTGAYEQYF	TGTGCCAGCAGCTCCTGGGGGACAGGCGCCTACGAGCAGTACTTC
few	TRBJ2-1	.	TRBV27	CATRGWDEQFF	TGTGCCACCCGAGGCTGGGATGAGCAGTTCTTC
few	TRBJ1-1	.	TRBV13	CASSLGLQGNEAFF	TGTGCCAGCAGCTTAGGCCTGCAGGGGAATGAAGCTTTCTTT
once	TRBJ1-1	.	TRBV2	CASRATGNTEAFF	TGTGCCAGCAGAGCCACGGGGAACACTGAAGCTTTCTTT
.	TRBJ2-1	.	TRBV6-1	CASRDLGWFF	TGTGCCAGCAGGGACCTGGGGTGGTTCTTC
.	TRBJ1-2	.	TRBV4-1	CASRPGIFRGLDGYTF	TGCGCCAGTCGACCTGGCATTTTCAGGGGATTAGACGGCTACACCTTC